The 18 T cell receptor beta chains listed next were all sequenced from one sample in a study of blood T cell repertoires in COVID-19 (dated by TCRdb to between 2020 and 2021). Library construction relied on the immunoSEQ multiplex PCR assay. TCRdb re-hosts the immuneACCESS table, in-frame sequences only. Its copies lack some clones; in the studies checked, an unresolved V gene accounts for under half of them, and the cause for the rest is not known. This sample lists just over 300,000 clones; around 90% were detected once. Of the sample, 3.5% to 4.5% falls within the top ten clones. Specimen: PBMCs or T cells enriched from blood (not recorded which). The source of these receptors is a woman between 18 and 29 years old with acute COVID-19.

This clone was recorded only once. This chain links TRBV5-8 with TRBJ2-1, with 11 bases that match TRBD2. V gave up 4 bases and J gave up 5 bases; unmatched junction bases: 14. The CDR3 is made up of 18 amino acids. Germline V gene data show CDR1 as SGHTS and CDR2 as YDEGEE. The CDR3 protein is CASSLGLAGRGFDNEQFF. The CDR3 DNA follows: TGTGCCAGCAGCCTCGGACTAGCGGGTCGTGGTTTCGACAATGAGCAGTTCTTC.

In its sample, this clone was seen a few times. This chain connects TRBV27 to TRBJ1-4; TRBD1 matches 8 bases. V shed 5 bases and J 7 bases; nucleotides not matched to a gene: 6. CDR1 and CDR2 (germline): MNHEY, SMNVEV (reference sequence). The length of the CDR3 is 14 residues. CDR3 sequence reads: CASSSQGAGEKLFF. The DNA of the CDR3 is TGTGCCAGCAGTAGCCAGGGGGCGGGTGAAAAACTGTTTTTT.

The genes are TRBV27 and TRBJ1-4, with TRBD1 as a possible D gene (5 bases). CDR1 is MNHEY, CDR2 SMNVEV, per germline (reference sequence). The CDR3 is 15 amino acids. Trimming removed 6 bases at V and 7 bases at J, with 18 bases between. The CDR3 is CASSMTKGMSEKLFF. The DNA for the CDR3 is TGTGCCAGCAGCATGACCAAGGGGATGAGTGAAAAACTGTTTTTT.

As concerns this clone: Germline and junction disagree at one end, which may indicate a read error. The chain couples TRBV7-8 to TRBJ2-3, with D possibly TRBD2 on 7 matching bases. CDR3 length: 13 residues. The germline gives CDR1 SGHVS, CDR2 FQNEAQ. The CDR3 DNA sequence: TGTGCCAGCAGGTTAGGGGGGGTAGATACGCAGTATTTT. Its translation: CASRLGGVDTQYF.

V is TRBV19 and J is TRBJ1-2; 7 bases align to TRBD1. V trimming: 6 bases; J trimming: 8 bases; junction bases outside the gene matches: 12. The CDR3 runs to 14 residues. The germline V gene has CDR1 LNHDA and CDR2 SQIVND (reference sequence). CDR3 protein: CASRPTGNSAGYTF. CDR3 coding DNA: TGTGCCAGTAGACCGACAGGGAATAGTGCGGGCTACACCTTC.

This chain uses TRBV5-1 with TRBJ2-3, with TRBD1 as a possible D gene (6 bases). The CDR3 has 13 amino acids. From germline, CDR1 is SGHRS and CDR2 YFSETQ. Between the trimmed V and J ends, which lost 3 bases and 4 bases, there was a span of 9 bases. The CDR3 sequence: CASSSTGPDTQYF. The CDR3 DNA reads as TGCGCCAGCAGCTCCACAGGGCCAGATACGCAGTATTTT.

Regarding this clone: The same CDR3 can be traced to other DNA sequences in this sample. V is TRBV28 and J is TRBJ1-2; D may be TRBD1 (6 bases). Germline CDR1 and CDR2: MDHEN and SYDVKM. CDR3 length: 14 amino acids. Trimming shortened V by 1 base and J by 3 bases, and 9 bases separated the two germline ends. The CDR3 region is CASSLSAGDYGYTF. The CDR3 DNA sequence: TGTGCCAGCAGTTTATCTGCAGGGGACTATGGCTACACCTTC.

This clone was counted a few times. The genes are TRBV5-1 and TRBJ2-5, with D uncertain. This CDR3 has 13 amino acids. Per germline, CDR1 SGHRS and CDR2 YFSETQ. V was shortened by 4 bases and J by 5 bases, with 12 bases between the two germline ends. The CDR3 DNA is TGCGCCAGCAGCCTCCGACTGAGGGAGACCCAGTACTTC. This encodes CASSLRLRETQYF.

The chain couples TRBV18 to TRBJ1-6; TRBD1 agrees at 7 bases. This CDR3 contains 15 residues. The germline V gene encodes CDR1 KGHSH and CDR2 LQKENI. V shed 2 bases and J 8 bases; nucleotides not matched to a gene: 6. Here the CDR3 DNA reads TGTGCCAGCTCACCATTCGACAGGGTGGATTCACCCCTCCACTTT. As protein: CASSPFDRVDSPLHF.

The chain links TRBV7-6 to TRBJ2-7; 10 positions match TRBD1. The CDR3 is made up of 16 amino acids. The J segment lost 3 bases and the V segment lost 0 bases, leaving 5 bases of the junction unmatched. Germline assignment: CDR1 SGHVS and CDR2 FNYEAQ. The CDR3 here is CASSLAETGGFYEQYF. DNA of the CDR3: TGTGCCAGCAGCTTAGCGGAGACAGGGGGCTTCTACGAGCAGTACTTC.

The chain links TRBV13 to TRBJ2-7; 10 nucleotides align to TRBD1. In germline, CDR1 is PRHDT, CDR2 FYEKMQ (reference sequence). The CDR3 runs 14 residues. J was trimmed by 6 bases and V by 5 bases; bases with no gene match: 7. CDR3 in amino acids: CASSPRQGASEQYF. CDR3 coding DNA: TGTGCCAGCAGCCCCAGACAGGGGGCAAGCGAGCAGTACTTC.

The chain links TRBV3-1 (or the pseudogene TRBV3-2) to TRBJ1-1; maybe TRBD1 (5 bases). Germline V gene lookup returns CDR1 LGHDT and CDR2 YNNKEL (reference sequence). V was clipped by 4 bases and J by 3 bases, with 24 bases between them. The CDR3 is 18 amino acids. The CDR3 sequence is CASSPLTVQGFMYTEAFF. As DNA, the CDR3 is TGTGCCAGCAGCCCCCTCACCGTTCAGGGATTTATGTACACTGAAGCTTTCTTT.

The chain has TRBV3-1 (or the pseudogene TRBV3-2) and TRBJ1-2; D unresolved. This CDR3 has 12 residues. Germline lookup yields CDR1 LGHDT and CDR2 YNNKEL (reference sequence). The V gene lost 4 bases and the J gene lost 4 bases, with 7 bases spanning the gap. CDR3 protein: CASSRATYGYTF. The DNA of the CDR3 is TGTGCCAGCAGCCGGGCCACCTATGGCTACACCTTC.

This chain uses TRBV4-2 with TRBJ2-3; 7 bases match TRBD2. In germline, CDR1 is LGHNA, CDR2 YNFKEQ. CDR3 length equals 17 residues. After removal of 2 bases from V and 3 bases from J, the junction contained 11 bases not matched to a gene. In DNA form, the CDR3 reads TGTGCCAGCAGCCAAAATACACTAGGGGAGGGGACAGATACGCAGTATTTT. Translating gives CASSQNTLGEGTDTQYF.

The rearrangement joins TRBV5-1 to TRBJ1-5; weak D call: TRBD1 (6 bases). Looked up from germline, CDR1 is SGHRS and CDR2 is YFSETQ. This CDR3 contains 15 residues. The germline V and J ends were trimmed by 0 bases and 5 bases, with 12 bases remaining between them. The CDR3 sequence is CASSLDGGSDQPQHF. Written as DNA, the CDR3 is TGCGCCAGCAGCTTGGATGGGGGCTCGGATCAGCCCCAGCATTTT.

This clone showed up just once. The V gene is TRBV28, the J gene TRBJ2-7; TRBD1 might be the D (6 bases). This CDR3 has 16 amino acids. V lost 4 bases, J lost 0 bases, and 16 bases lay in between. Germline V lookup: CDR1 MDHEN, CDR2 SYDVKM. The CDR3 bases are TGTGCCAGCAGTTCAGCCGGACAGCCGAGCTCCTACGAGCAGTACTTC. Translated, it gives CASSSAGQPSSYEQYF.

This clone was seen a few times. The V gene is TRBV13, the J gene TRBJ1-2; TRBD1 agrees at 12 bases. The CDR3 runs 18 residues. Germline loops: CDR1 PRHDT, CDR2 FYEKMQ (reference sequence). V trimming: 4 bases; J trimming: 4 bases; junction bases outside the gene matches: 13. Here the CDR3 DNA reads TGTGCCAGCAGCTCCCACCCCTCCGGGACAGGGGGCCTCTATGGCTACACCTTC. Its protein product is CASSSHPSGTGGLYGYTF.

This chain connects TRBV9 to TRBJ1-1; 9 bases match TRBD1. The CDR3 is 15 amino acids. Losses at the gene ends were 4 bases for V and 1 base for J; bases not matched to a gene: 5. Germline V gene sequence: CDR1 SGDLS, CDR2 YYNGEE. The CDR3 nucleotides read TGTGCCAGCAGCATCGGGACAGGGTGGAACACTGAAGCTTTCTTT. It yields the protein CASSIGTGWNTEAFF.